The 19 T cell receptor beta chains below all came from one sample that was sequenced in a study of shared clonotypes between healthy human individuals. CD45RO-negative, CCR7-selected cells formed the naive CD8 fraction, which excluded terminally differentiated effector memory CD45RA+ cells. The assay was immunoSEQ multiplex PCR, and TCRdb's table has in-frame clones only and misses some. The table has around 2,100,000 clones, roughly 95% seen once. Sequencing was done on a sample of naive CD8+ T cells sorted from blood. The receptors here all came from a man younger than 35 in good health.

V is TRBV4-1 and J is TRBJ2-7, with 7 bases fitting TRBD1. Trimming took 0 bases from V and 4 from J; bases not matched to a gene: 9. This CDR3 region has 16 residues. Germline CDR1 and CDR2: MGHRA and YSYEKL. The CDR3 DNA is TGCGCCAGCAGCCAAGATGTCGGGACAGAAGAGTACGAGCAGTACTTC. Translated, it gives CASSQDVGTEEYEQYF.

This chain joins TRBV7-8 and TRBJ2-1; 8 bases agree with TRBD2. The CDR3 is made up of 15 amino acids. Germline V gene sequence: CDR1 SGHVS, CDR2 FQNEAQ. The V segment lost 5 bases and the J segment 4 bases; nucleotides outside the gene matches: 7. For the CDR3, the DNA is TGTGCCAGCAGCACTAGACTAGCGATATACAATGAGCAGTTCTTC. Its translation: CASSTRLAIYNEQFF.

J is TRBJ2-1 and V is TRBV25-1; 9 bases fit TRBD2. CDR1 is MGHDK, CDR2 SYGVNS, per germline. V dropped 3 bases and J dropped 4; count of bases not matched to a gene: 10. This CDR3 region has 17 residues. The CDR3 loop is CASSDGLREGQYNEQFF. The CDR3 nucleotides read TGTGCCAGCAGTGATGGGTTGCGGGAGGGCCAATACAATGAGCAGTTCTTC.

The CDR3 nucleotides are TGTGCCAGCAGCCCCGGGACTACCTCCTACGAGCAGTACTTC. Translating it yields CASSPGTTSYEQYF. The V and J genes are TRBV11-2 and TRBJ2-7; 7 bases map to TRBD2. Unmatched junction bases numbered 4, after V lost 5 bases and J lost 0 bases. Germline V gives CDR1 SGHAT, CDR2 FQNNGV. CDR3 length equals 14 residues.

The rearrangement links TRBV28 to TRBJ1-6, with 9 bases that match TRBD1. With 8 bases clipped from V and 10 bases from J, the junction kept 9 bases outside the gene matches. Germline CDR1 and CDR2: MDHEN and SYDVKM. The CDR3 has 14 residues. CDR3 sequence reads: CASSNRDRESPLHF. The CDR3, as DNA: TGTGCCAGCTCGAACCGGGACAGGGAATCACCCCTCCACTTT.

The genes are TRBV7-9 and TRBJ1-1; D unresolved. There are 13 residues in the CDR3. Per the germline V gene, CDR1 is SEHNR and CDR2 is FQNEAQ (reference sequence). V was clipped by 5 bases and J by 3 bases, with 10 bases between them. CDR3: CASSPGWDTEAFF. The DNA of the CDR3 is TGTGCCAGCAGCCCGGGCTGGGACACTGAAGCTTTCTTT.

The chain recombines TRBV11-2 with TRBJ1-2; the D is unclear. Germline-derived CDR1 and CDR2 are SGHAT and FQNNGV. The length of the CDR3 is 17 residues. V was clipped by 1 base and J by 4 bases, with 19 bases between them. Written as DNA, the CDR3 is TGTGCCAGCAGCTTAGCATACCTTCCGGCCGCGGGCTATGGCTACACCTTC. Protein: CASSLAYLPAAGYGYTF.

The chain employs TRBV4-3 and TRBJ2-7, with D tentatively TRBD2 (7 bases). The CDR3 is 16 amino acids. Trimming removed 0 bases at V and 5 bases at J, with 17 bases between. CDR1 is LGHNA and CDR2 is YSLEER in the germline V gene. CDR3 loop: CASSQEGAGVGDEQYF. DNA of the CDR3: TGCGCCAGCAGCCAAGAGGGGGCGGGAGTTGGAGACGAGCAGTACTTC.

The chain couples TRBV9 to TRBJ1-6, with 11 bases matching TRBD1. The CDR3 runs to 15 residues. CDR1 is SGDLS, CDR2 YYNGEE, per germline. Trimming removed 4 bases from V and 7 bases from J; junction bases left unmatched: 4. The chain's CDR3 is CASSPRTGGNSPLHF. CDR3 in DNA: TGTGCCAGCAGCCCGAGGACAGGGGGCAATTCACCCCTCCACTTT.

The CDR3 region is CASRSQGYEQYF. CDR3 bases: TGTGCCAGCAGGAGTCAGGGCTACGAGCAGTACTTC. The V gene is TRBV27, the J gene TRBJ2-7, with a tentative D call TRBD1 (5 bases). V shed 6 bases and J shed 3 bases, with 9 bases lying between them. The CDR3 spans 12 residues. Looked up from germline, CDR1 is MNHEY and CDR2 is SMNVEV (reference sequence).

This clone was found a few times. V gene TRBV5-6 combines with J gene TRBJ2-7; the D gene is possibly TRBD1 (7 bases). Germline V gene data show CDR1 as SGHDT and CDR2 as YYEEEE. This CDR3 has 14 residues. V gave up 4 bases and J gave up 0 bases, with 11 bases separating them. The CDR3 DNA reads TGTGCCAGCAGCCCGGGGGACAGCTCCTACGAGCAGTACTTC. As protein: CASSPGDSSYEQYF.

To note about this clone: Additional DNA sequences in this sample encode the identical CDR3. The CDR3: CAISESGTGELFF. The CDR3 nucleotides read TGTGCCATCAGTGAGTCCGGCACCGGGGAGCTGTTTTTT. This rearrangement joins TRBV10-3 to TRBJ2-2; D remains ambiguous. CDR3 length: 13 residues. From germline, CDR1 is ENHRY and CDR2 SYGVKD. Trimming took 0 bases from V and 4 from J, leaving 3 bases between them.

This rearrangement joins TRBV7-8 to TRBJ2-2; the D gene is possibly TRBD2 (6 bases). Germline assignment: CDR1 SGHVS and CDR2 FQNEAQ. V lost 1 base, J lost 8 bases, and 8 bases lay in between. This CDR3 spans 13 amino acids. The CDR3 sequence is CASSLGGGGELFF. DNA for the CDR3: TGTGCCAGCAGCTTAGGGGGAGGTGGGGAGCTGTTTTTT.

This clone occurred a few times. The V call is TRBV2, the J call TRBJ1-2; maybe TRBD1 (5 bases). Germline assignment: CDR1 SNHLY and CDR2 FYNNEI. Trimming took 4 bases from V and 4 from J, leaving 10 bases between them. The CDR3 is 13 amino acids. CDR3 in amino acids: CASSVYRTYGYTF. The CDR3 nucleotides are TGTGCCAGCAGTGTGTACAGGACCTATGGCTACACCTTC.

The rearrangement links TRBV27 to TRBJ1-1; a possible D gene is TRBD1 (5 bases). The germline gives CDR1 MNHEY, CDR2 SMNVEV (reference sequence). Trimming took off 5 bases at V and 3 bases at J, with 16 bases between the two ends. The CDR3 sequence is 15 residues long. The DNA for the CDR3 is TGTGCCAGCAGTCTTACTCGGTTAGGGGACACTGAAGCTTTCTTT. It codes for CASSLTRLGDTEAFF.

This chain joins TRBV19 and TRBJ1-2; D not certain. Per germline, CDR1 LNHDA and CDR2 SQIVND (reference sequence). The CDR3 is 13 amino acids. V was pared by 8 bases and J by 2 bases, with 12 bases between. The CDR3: CASPQDTNYGYTF. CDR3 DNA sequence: TGTGCCAGTCCTCAAGACACAAACTATGGCTACACCTTC.

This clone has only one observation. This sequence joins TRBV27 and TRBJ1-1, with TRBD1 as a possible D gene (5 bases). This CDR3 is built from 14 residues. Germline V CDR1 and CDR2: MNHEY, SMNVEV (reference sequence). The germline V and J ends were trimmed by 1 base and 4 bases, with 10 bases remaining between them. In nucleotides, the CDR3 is TGTGCCAGCAGTTTATATACAGGAGGCACTGAAGCTTTCTTT. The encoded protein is CASSLYTGGTEAFF.

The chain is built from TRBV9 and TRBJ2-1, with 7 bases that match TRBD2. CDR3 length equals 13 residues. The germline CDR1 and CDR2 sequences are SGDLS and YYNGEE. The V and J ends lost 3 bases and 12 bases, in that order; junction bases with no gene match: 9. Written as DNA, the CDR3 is TGTGCCAGCAGCGAGTCCGGGGGGTCAGGGCAGTTCTTC. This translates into CASSESGGSGQFF.

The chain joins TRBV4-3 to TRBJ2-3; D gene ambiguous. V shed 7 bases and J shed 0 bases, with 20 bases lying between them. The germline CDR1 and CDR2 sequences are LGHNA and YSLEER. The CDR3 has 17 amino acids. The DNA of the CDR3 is TGCGCCAGCACCTCAGAAGTGGCTGGAACTAGCACAGATACGCAGTATTTT. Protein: CASTSEVAGTSTDTQYF.